The 30 T cell receptor beta chains presented below share a single source sample, sequenced in a study of immune heterogeneity within non-small cell lung tumors. TCR beta CDR3 was amplified by multiplex PCR using 32 V and 13 J primers. TCRdb used MiXCR to reprocess the multiplex PCR reads, holding one entry per CDR3 protein. This table holds around 4,400 distinct CDR3 sequences, about 30% found once. Bulk tumor genomic DNA constituted the template, at around 600 ng per sample. Surgery yielded several widely spaced biopsies per primary tumor. Patients with untreated, newly diagnosed non-small cell lung cancer underwent curative surgery. The sequenced sample was lung tumor tissue. All receptors derive from a woman in her forties or fifties with non-small cell lung cancer.

There are a few counts of this clonotype. A clone one base away is much larger, so this may be a read error. The conserved phenylalanine or tryptophan normally closing the CDR3 is absent here, so this likely arose from a read error. This chain joins TRBV6-1 and TRBJ1-2; 10 bases are shared with TRBD1. CDR3 size: 14 residues. The J segment lost 3 bases and the V segment lost 4 bases, leaving 2 bases of the junction unmatched. Germline-derived CDR1 and CDR2 are MNHNS and SASEGT. The CDR3 DNA sequence: TGTGCCAGCAGTGTTGGACAGGGGGACTATGGCTACACCCTC. This codes for CASSVGQGDYGYTL.

This clonotype is medium-sized (0.01 to 0.1%). The genes are TRBV20-1 and TRBJ1-2, with 7 positions matching TRBD1. Losses at the gene ends were 5 bases for V and 5 bases for J; bases not matched to a gene: 11. This CDR3 contains 14 residues. Germline V lookup: CDR1 DFQATT, CDR2 SNEGSKA (reference sequence). The CDR3 sequence: CSAWLVQGQYGYTF. In DNA form, the CDR3 reads TGCAGTGCTTGGCTCGTACAGGGGCAGTATGGCTACACCTTC.

Notes on this clonotype: This may be a read error, as it is one base from a much larger clone. V is TRBV30 and J is TRBJ2-3; D might be TRBD1 or TRBD2, each matching 5 bases. Per germline, CDR1 GTSNPN and CDR2 SVGIG (reference sequence). The CDR3 length is 13 residues. Trimming left V 4 bases short and J 3 bases short, with 11 bases between. In nucleotides, the CDR3 is TGTGCCTGGAAGGGACCAATAACAGATACGCAGTATTTT. Protein product: CAWKGPITDTQYF.

The J gene is TRBJ2-7, the V gene TRBV6-5; possible D gene TRBD2, 6 bases. V lost 2 bases and J 3 bases, leaving 17 bases between the germline ends. The CDR3 length is 16 residues. Per the germline V gene, CDR1 is MNHEY and CDR2 is SVGAGI. The CDR3 DNA is TGTGCCAGCAGTTACACCCGACTAGGTTTTTACTACGAGCAGTACTTC. This gives the protein CASSYTRLGFYYEQYF.

Relative to its sample, this clonotype is medium-sized (0.01 to 0.1%). The V gene is TRBV6-1, the J gene TRBJ1-5; D gene ambiguous. CDR3 length: 14 residues. CDR1 is MNHNS, CDR2 SASEGT, per germline. The V end lost 6 bases, the J end lost 4 bases, and 13 bases lay between the germline ends. This CDR3 is CASRAWDGNQPQHF. For the CDR3, the DNA is TGTGCCAGCAGAGCCTGGGATGGGAATCAGCCCCAGCATTTT.

The V gene is TRBV16, the J gene TRBJ1-1, with D unclear. The V gene's germline CDR1 is KGHSY and CDR2 FQNENV. The CDR3 length is 15 residues. Deletions cut 2 bases from V and 4 bases from J, with 14 bases between. The CDR3 sequence is CASSQQVGKSTEAFF. For the CDR3, the DNA is TGTGCCAGCAGCCAACAGGTAGGCAAAAGCACTGAAGCTTTCTTT.

A word on this clonotype: This clone may be a read error of a much larger clone one base away. J is TRBJ2-7 and V is TRBV6-1, with 7 bases lining up with TRBD2. V was pared by 3 bases and J by 6 bases, with 11 bases of the junction left unmatched. Germline values: CDR1 MNHNS, CDR2 SASEGT. The CDR3 sequence is 15 residues long. The CDR3 here is CASSDGAGDTGEQYF. In DNA form, the CDR3 reads TGTGCCAGCAGTGATGGGGCGGGAGATACAGGCGAGCAGTACTTC.

This clonotype ranks as medium-sized. The V and J genes are TRBV7-8 and TRBJ2-7; 11 bases are a match to TRBD2. The CDR3 runs 17 residues. Germline V gene sequence: CDR1 SGHVS, CDR2 FQNEAQ. V was pared by 1 base and J by 1 base, with 6 bases of the junction left unmatched. The CDR3: CASSLDQLAGASYEQYF. The DNA for the CDR3 is TGTGCCAGCAGCTTAGATCAACTAGCGGGAGCGTCCTACGAGCAGTACTTC.

This clonotype is medium-sized within its sample. The V gene is TRBV18, the J gene TRBJ1-5, with D uncertain. Germline V CDR1 and CDR2: KGHSH, LQKENI. The CDR3 consists of 16 residues. Trimming removed 6 bases at V and 1 base at J, with 16 bases between. CDR3 loop: CASSPYRGPSNQPQHF. CDR3 nucleotides: TGTGCCAGCTCCCCCTATAGAGGGCCGAGCAATCAGCCCCAGCATTTT.

This chain connects TRBV6-2 or TRBV6-3 to TRBJ1-1, with D hard to call. Germline V gene lookup returns CDR1 MNHEY and CDR2 SVGEGT. Trimming stripped 6 bases from V and 1 base from J, with 3 bases between. The length of the CDR3 is 11 residues. The CDR3 bases are TGTGCCAGCAGGGAGAACACTGAAGCTTTCTTT. Its protein product is CASRENTEAFF.

The chain is built from TRBV18 and TRBJ2-1; D is unclear. The CDR3 runs 16 residues. CDR1 is KGHSH, CDR2 LQKENI, per germline. Trimming removed 3 bases at V and 4 bases at J, with 16 bases between. The CDR3 protein is CASSPGGAVGYNEQFF. In DNA, the CDR3 is TGTGCCAGCTCACCGGGTGGTGCAGTCGGATACAATGAGCAGTTCTTC.

By share of the sample, this clonotype is medium-sized. This chain uses TRBV6-2 or TRBV6-3 with TRBJ2-7; weak D call: TRBD1 (5 bases). This CDR3 comprises 15 residues. The V end was cut by 6 bases, the J end by 4 bases, with 19 bases between. CDR1 and CDR2 from the germline V gene are MNHEY and SVGEGT. The chain's CDR3 is CASRYTTGDSYEQYF. The CDR3 region has the DNA TGTGCCAGCAGATATACTACAGGAGACTCTTACGAGCAGTACTTC.

The chain couples TRBV9 to TRBJ2-7, with D perhaps matching TRBD1 (5 bases). CDR1 is SGDLS, CDR2 YYNGEE, per germline. V was pared by 0 bases and J by 6 bases, with 13 bases between. The CDR3 runs to 14 residues. CDR3: CASSVVGHKGEQYF. CDR3 sequence (DNA): TGTGCCAGCAGCGTAGTGGGGCATAAGGGCGAGCAGTACTTC.

This clonotype was picked up a small number of times. The chain couples TRBV20-1 to TRBJ1-2; the D is unclear. The CDR3 runs to 11 residues. The germline gives CDR1 DFQATT, CDR2 SNEGSKA (reference sequence). Trimming took 6 bases from V and 7 from J, leaving 12 bases between them. The CDR3 DNA sequence: TGCAGTGCGGCGGCTCTCGCTGGCTACACCTTC. Its protein is CSAAALAGYTF.

The rearrangement uses TRBV4-1 and TRBJ2-3; 11 bases are a match to TRBD2. Germline V gives CDR1 MGHRA, CDR2 YSYEKL. V lost 3 bases and J lost 5; bases outside the gene matches: 4. The CDR3 loop spans 15 amino acids. CDR3 loop: CASSQGLAEGDTQYF. CDR3 sequence (DNA): TGCGCCAGCAGCCAGGGACTAGCGGAAGGAGATACGCAGTATTTT.

This clonotype was counted a few times. DNA of the CDR3: TGTGCCAGCAGCTCGGGTGACAGCCAAGAGACCCAGTACTTC. Translating it yields CASSSGDSQETQYF. V is TRBV28 and J is TRBJ2-5; weak D call: TRBD1 (5 bases). Germline V gives CDR1 MDHEN, CDR2 SYDVKM. Between the trimmed V and J ends, which lost 6 bases and 1 base, there was a span of 12 bases. The CDR3 sequence is 14 residues long.

The chain couples TRBV3-1 to TRBJ2-7; D is uncertain. The CDR3 has 11 amino acids. Germline CDR1 reads LGHDT; CDR2 reads YNNKEL (reference sequence). Trimming left V 5 bases short and J 5 bases short, with 7 bases between. CDR3 nucleotide sequence: TGTGCCAGCAGCTATGGTGACGAGCAGTACTTC. Its protein product is CASSYGDEQYF.

This clonotype was recorded a few times. A junction end diverges from the germline sequence, so it may reflect a read error. The CDR3 DNA reads TGTGCCATCAGTGAGTCGGGGGTTGAGGCTCTCTTT. This encodes CAISESGVEALF. The gene calls are TRBV10-3 and TRBJ1-1, with D maybe TRBD1 (5 bases). This CDR3 contains 12 residues. Germline CDR1 is ENHRY and CDR2 is SYGVKD.

This clonotype is medium-sized by share. The chain carries TRBV28 and TRBJ2-7; D not resolved. V was pared by 6 bases and J by 0 bases, with 15 bases between. From germline, CDR1 is MDHEN and CDR2 SYDVKM. CDR3 size: 15 residues. This chain's CDR3 is CASSLKVGSSYEQYF. The CDR3 nucleotides are TGTGCCAGCAGCCTTAAGGTAGGGTCCTCCTACGAGCAGTACTTC.

The chain links TRBV10-3 to TRBJ2-5; D gene unclear. Germline values: CDR1 ENHRY, CDR2 SYGVKD. The length of the CDR3 is 12 residues. V shed 11 bases and J shed 5 bases, with 15 bases lying between them. The CDR3 nucleotides are TGTGCCTCCTCCGGATTGGGGGAGACCCAGTACTTC. Residues: CASSGLGETQYF.

In this sample, this clonotype is medium-sized. The genes are TRBV11-2 and TRBJ1-2, with 8 bases aligning to TRBD1. Trimming took 0 bases from V and 3 from J; bases not matched to a gene: 9. The CDR3 consists of 17 residues. Germline V gene sequence: CDR1 SGHAT, CDR2 FQNNGV. The CDR3 DNA reads TGTGCCAGCAGCTTAGACCCAGGGCAGGGGGCTCACTATGGCTACACCTTC. This gives the protein CASSLDPGQGAHYGYTF.

This clonotype was found a few times. The rearrangement uses TRBV4-1 and TRBJ1-5; D is perhaps TRBD1 (5 bases). Trimming removed 4 bases from V and 4 bases from J, with 11 bases in between. This CDR3 region has 14 residues. Germline-derived CDR1 and CDR2 are MGHRA and YSYEKL. The CDR3 here is CASSPREGNQPQHF. The DNA for the CDR3 is TGCGCCAGCAGCCCCCGGGAGGGGAATCAGCCCCAGCATTTT.

V usage is TRBV19 and J usage is TRBJ2-4; possible D gene TRBD1, 5 bases. Per the germline V gene, CDR1 is LNHDA and CDR2 is SQIVND (reference sequence). The CDR3 has 18 residues. With 4 bases removed from V and 1 base from J, the gap between germline ends came to 20 bases. The CDR3 DNA reads TGTGCCAGTAGTACAGGATACAGGAGCGCTTCGGCCAAAAACATTCAGTACTTC. Residues: CASSTGYRSASAKNIQYF.

Only one count was recorded for this clonotype. V gene TRBV6-2 or TRBV6-3 combines with J gene TRBJ2-5; D is possibly TRBD1 or TRBD2 (5 bases each). The ends were cut back, 6 bases at V and 7 bases at J, with 12 bases in the middle. Germline CDR1 MNHEY, CDR2 SVGEGT. The CDR3 totals 12 residues. The CDR3, as DNA: TGTGCCAGCAGGGGACCTCGGGGGACCCAGTACTTC. This codes for CASRGPRGTQYF.

This clonotype was observed a few times. A junction boundary mismatches the germline segment, possibly from a read error. The chain combines TRBV7-2 with TRBJ2-5; 8 bases fit TRBD2. This CDR3 contains 14 residues. In germline, CDR1 is SGHTA, CDR2 FQGNSA. CDR3 bases: TGTGCCAACAGCCCAGGACTAGCAGGCAGGACCCAGTACTTC. Translation: CANSPGLAGRTQYF.

This clonotype is judged medium-sized (0.01 to 0.1%). The CDR3 is CASSLGTTKATNEKLFF. CDR3 nucleotide sequence: TGTGCCAGCAGCTTAGGGACTACAAAGGCAACTAATGAAAAACTGTTTTTT. V is TRBV11-2 and J is TRBJ1-4; no clear D gene. CDR1 SGHAT and CDR2 FQNNGV come from the germline V gene. V dropped 1 base and J dropped 0 bases, with 12 bases sitting between them. This CDR3 is built from 17 residues.

This clonotype was detected a few times. V gene TRBV7-9 combines with J gene TRBJ1-2; D gene unclear. Trimming left V 5 bases short and J 2 bases short, with 9 bases between. The CDR3 has 13 residues. From germline, CDR1 is SEHNR and CDR2 FQNEAQ (reference sequence). CDR3 sequence reads: CASSPTQNYGYTF. The CDR3 DNA sequence: TGTGCCAGCAGCCCGACACAAAACTATGGCTACACCTTC.

The V and J genes are TRBV9 and TRBJ2-7, with a weak D call TRBD1 (6 bases). The CDR3 has 13 residues. Germline V CDR1 and CDR2: SGDLS, YYNGEE. V lost 3 bases, J lost 6 bases, and 13 bases lay in between. The CDR3 DNA is TGTGCCAGCAGCGCCACAGGGTTCGGCGAGCAGTACTTC. Translating it yields CASSATGFGEQYF.

To note about this clonotype: The junction departs from the called germline gene at one end, perhaps through a read error. The chain has TRBV6-1 and TRBJ1-5; D gene unclear. The CDR3 has 16 residues. Germline values: CDR1 MNHNS, CDR2 SASEGT. The CDR3: CASHPGPLDSNQPQQF. CDR3 bases: TGTGCCAGCCATCCCGGCCCTCTCGATAGCAATCAGCCCCAGCAGTTT.

This clonotype is labeled as medium-sized. V is TRBV4-1 and J is TRBJ2-7; D is perhaps TRBD2 (6 bases). Between the trimmed V and J ends, which lost 7 bases and 2 bases, there was a span of 18 bases. CDR3 length: 15 amino acids. CDR1 is MGHRA, CDR2 YSYEKL, per germline. CDR3 nucleotides: TGCGCCAGCACCCCCGGGATGGGGGGAACCTACGAGCAGTACTTC. It specifies CASTPGMGGTYEQYF.